The clone carrying this TCR beta chain came up once. The data stem from a study of blood T cell repertoires in COVID-19. On the study more broadly: Samples of COVID-19 (acute and convalescent) were obtained from the United States, Italy and Spain.

Study members were between about 18 and 100 years old and lived in 20 to 25 US regions. Membership in each cohort depended on participant-reported clinical history. TCRdb's copy holds only in-frame clones and misses some; the assay was immunoSEQ multiplex PCR. The table lists approximately 130,000 clones, around nine tenths of them singletons. The CDR3 sequence is 12 residues long. Deletions cut 6 bases from V and 3 bases from J, with 8 bases between. The chain has TRBV12-3 or TRBV12-4 and TRBJ1-2; a possible D gene is TRBD1 (6 bases). This TCR derives from a woman aged 50 to 65 who had recovered from COVID-19. The material sequenced was PBMCs or T cells enriched from blood (not recorded which). The CDR3 DNA is TGTGCCAGCAGGACAGGCTACTATGGCTACACCTTC. Amino acids: CASRTGYYGYTF.